A single sample is the source of the 28 T cell receptor beta chains below, sequenced in a study of T-cell memory formation after mild COVID-19. One entry per CDR3 protein, called by TCRdb with MiXCR from the 5' RACE reads. The data show 300,000 to 350,000 distinct CDR3 sequences, with roughly an eighth seen just once and under 25% held by the top ten. The sequenced material came from PBMCs or a T cell subset sorted from them (not recorded which). The receptors shown here come from a man aged 18-30 years who had mild COVID-19 (a few samples of this study predate the infection). Cell type and time point are not known.

Only one count was recorded for this clonotype. The chain employs TRBV7-9 and TRBJ1-2; D gene unclear. The V and J ends lost 4 bases and 7 bases respectively, with 10 bases between them. The CDR3 is 12 residues long. Germline loops: CDR1 SEHNR, CDR2 FQNEAQ (reference sequence). The CDR3 DNA follows: TGTGCCAGCAGCTCAATCCCAAGTGGCTACACCTTC. Its translation: CASSSIPSGYTF.

This clonotype was seen more than once but under ten times. The rearrangement uses TRBV28 and TRBJ1-6; 10 nucleotides align to TRBD1. Germline V CDR1 and CDR2: MDHEN, SYDVKM. The CDR3 has 14 amino acids. Trimming at V came to 7 bases and at J to 10 bases, leaving 7 bases not matched to a gene. The CDR3 here is CASNPTGGGSPLHF. In nucleotides, the CDR3 is TGTGCCAGCAATCCGACAGGGGGCGGCTCACCCCTCCACTTT. The full variable domain, completed using reference TRBV28 and TRBJ1-6, is DVKVTQSSRYLVKRTGEKVFLECVQDMDHENMFWYRQDPGLGLRLIYFSYDVKMKEKGDIPEGYSVSREKKERFSLILESASTNQTSMYLCASNPTGGGSPLHFGNGTRLTVT.

The chain's CDR3 is CASSVAHNEQFF. The DNA of the CDR3 is TGTGCCAGCAGTGTTGCGCACAATGAGCAGTTCTTC. This chain joins TRBV25-1 and TRBJ2-1, with D unclear. The CDR3 spans 12 residues. Germline V gene sequence: CDR1 MGHDK, CDR2 SYGVNS. V gave up 4 bases and J gave up 5 bases, with 6 bases separating them.

The sample holds a few counts of this clonotype. V gene TRBV20-1 combines with J gene TRBJ1-1, with 9 bases fitting TRBD1. There are 11 residues in the CDR3. J gave up 8 bases and V 8 bases, and 6 bases lay outside the gene matches. Germline CDR1 reads DFQATT; CDR2 reads SNEGSKA (reference sequence). CDR3 sequence reads: CSTGDRAEAFF. The CDR3 DNA reads TGCAGTACCGGGGACAGGGCGGAAGCTTTCTTT.

This clonotype has a count of ten or more. The rearrangement joins TRBV7-3 to TRBJ1-1; TRBD1 aligns across 9 bases. The CDR3 runs to 13 residues. Trimming took 4 bases from V and 11 from J; bases not matched to a gene: 8. The germline gives CDR1 SGHTA, CDR2 FQGTGA. The chain's CDR3 is CASSSIQGAGAFF. The CDR3, as DNA: TGTGCCAGCAGCTCAATACAGGGGGCCGGGGCTTTCTTT.

The rearrangement uses TRBV7-2 and TRBJ2-7, with 9 bases aligning to TRBD1. Per germline, CDR1 SGHTA and CDR2 FQGNSA. The CDR3 is 16 residues long. V lost 5 bases to trimming and J lost 7 bases; unmatched junction nucleotides: 15. The CDR3 here is CASSQNLQGARREQYF. The CDR3 DNA reads as TGTGCCAGCAGCCAAAACTTACAGGGGGCGCGGAGAGAGCAGTACTTC. Combining the CDR3 with reference TRBV7-2 and TRBJ2-7 gives the whole variable domain GAGVSQSPSNKVTEKGKDVELRCDPISGHTALYWYRQSLGQGLEFLIYFQGNSAPDKSGLPSDRFSAERTGGSVSTLTIQRTQQEDSAVYLCASSQNLQGARREQYFGPGTRLTVT.

This clonotype has more than one count but fewer than ten. This chain's CDR3 is CASTPSASGGANNEQFF. The CDR3 nucleotides are TGTGCCAGCACCCCATCGGCTAGCGGGGGGGCCAACAATGAGCAGTTCTTC. This chain connects TRBV12-3 or TRBV12-4 to TRBJ2-1; 12 bases match TRBD2. This CDR3 region has 17 residues. Unmatched junction bases numbered 12, after V lost 7 bases and J lost 5 bases.

The chain couples TRBV6-5 to TRBJ1-2; tentatively, D is TRBD1 (5 bases). Germline CDR1 MNHEY, CDR2 SVGAGI. The ends were cut back, 1 base at V and 2 bases at J, with 8 bases in the middle. This CDR3 is built from 14 residues. The CDR3 bases are TGTGCCAGCAGTTACTTGGGGGGAAACTATGGCTACACCTTC. Its protein is CASSYLGGNYGYTF.

This clonotype was counted between two and nine times. The chain carries TRBV20-1 and TRBJ2-3; D gene uncertain. V lost 0 bases to trimming and J lost 3 bases, with 13 bases between them. This CDR3 contains 15 residues. Germline loops: CDR1 DFQATT, CDR2 SNEGSKA (reference sequence). CDR3 in DNA: TGCAGTGCTAGAGATCGGGCGAGGCGGACAGATACGCAGTATTTT. Translation: CSARDRARRTDTQYF.

In its sample, this clonotype was seen once. The chain uses TRBV7-2 and TRBJ2-2; 8 nucleotides agree with TRBD2. The ends lost 2 bases at V and 4 bases at J; junction bases unmatched: 9. This CDR3 is built from 17 residues. From germline, CDR1 is SGHTA and CDR2 FQGNSA. This CDR3 reads CASSLYAWTSSTGELFF. The CDR3 DNA follows: TGTGCCAGCAGCTTATATGCGTGGACTAGCTCCACCGGGGAGCTGTTTTTT.

This clonotype has a handful of counts. This rearrangement joins TRBV20-1 to TRBJ2-7; D is perhaps TRBD2 (6 bases). Germline CDR1 and CDR2: DFQATT and SNEGSKA (reference sequence). The CDR3 covers 11 residues. The CDR3 sequence: CSVGGRYEQYV. Written as DNA, the CDR3 is TGCAGCGTCGGGGGACGGTACGAGCAGTACGTC.

CDR3 nucleotides: TGTGCTAGTGTCCAGAGCGGGGGGGCAGATACGCAGTATTTT. It specifies CASVQSGGADTQYF. The chain is built from TRBV12-5 and TRBJ2-3, with TRBD2 identical over 10 bases. This CDR3 region has 14 residues. Germline values: CDR1 LGHNT, CDR2 FRNRAP. Trimming cost V 7 bases and J 4 bases; bases outside gene matches: 5. The full variable domain, completed using reference TRBV12-5 and TRBJ2-3, is DARVTQTPRHKVTEMGQEVTMRCQPILGHNTVFWYRQTMMQGLELLAYFRNRAPLDDSGMPKDRFSAEMPDATLATLKIQPSEPRDSAVYFCASVQSGGADTQYFGPGTRLTVL.

This clonotype was seen more than once but under ten times. The chain has TRBV7-2 and TRBJ2-4, with D unresolved. Trimming left V 4 bases short and J 1 base short, with 14 bases between. The CDR3 extends over 16 amino acids. Germline-derived CDR1 and CDR2 are SGHTA and FQGNSA. CDR3 DNA: TGTGCCAGCAGCTACCAAGGGATACTGGCCAAAAACATTCAGTACTTC. This codes for CASSYQGILAKNIQYF.

This clonotype was counted a few times. The chain recombines TRBV6-6 with TRBJ2-1, with 9 bases identical to TRBD2. V was clipped by 6 bases and J by 0 bases; unmatched bases: 6. The CDR3 runs to 16 residues. Germline CDR1 MNHNY, CDR2 SVGAGI (reference sequence). This CDR3 is CASSDLAGSSYNEQFF. The CDR3, as DNA: TGTGCCAGCAGCGACCTAGCGGGGAGCTCCTACAATGAGCAGTTCTTC.

In this sample, this clonotype turned up a few times. The V and J genes are TRBV7-9 and TRBJ1-2; D may be TRBD1 (5 bases). CDR3 length equals 12 residues. V lost 5 bases and J 5 bases, leaving 9 bases between the germline ends. CDR1 and CDR2 from the germline V gene are SEHNR and FQNEAQ (reference sequence). In DNA, the CDR3 is TGTGCCAGCAGCAAGACAGCTTATGGCTACACCTTC. Protein: CASSKTAYGYTF.

This chain connects TRBV25-1 to TRBJ2-2; D gene unclear. The CDR3 has 14 amino acids. Trimming pared 3 bases from V and 0 bases from J, leaving 5 bases between. Germline V gene sequence: CDR1 MGHDK, CDR2 SYGVNS. In nucleotides, the CDR3 is TGTGCCAGCAGTGAGACAACGAACACCGGGGAGCTGTTTTTT. Translated, it gives CASSETTNTGELFF.

J is TRBJ1-5 and V is TRBV15; possible D gene TRBD1, 6 bases. Trimming stripped 8 bases from V and 9 bases from J, with 20 bases between. Germline V gene data show CDR1 as LNHNV and CDR2 as YYDKDF (reference sequence). CDR3 length: 14 amino acids. CDR3 sequence: CATAGTRAPLPQHF. The CDR3 bases are TGTGCCACCGCCGGGACACGGGCCCCCCTGCCCCAGCATTTT.

This clonotype was counted once. This chain's CDR3 is CASSFSTGYTGELFF. In DNA, the CDR3 is TGTGCCAGCAGCTTCTCGACAGGGTACACCGGGGAGCTGTTTTTT. The chain employs TRBV7-2 and TRBJ2-2, with 7 positions matching TRBD1. CDR1 and CDR2 from the germline V gene are SGHTA and FQGNSA. The CDR3 extends over 15 amino acids. The V gene end was trimmed by 3 bases and the J gene end by 3 bases; junction bases not matched to a gene: 4.

Comments on this clonotype: A much larger clone differs by one base, so this may be a read error. The chain is built from TRBV4-1 and TRBJ1-1; D not certain. Germline V CDR1 and CDR2: MGHRA, YSYEKL. Trimming removed 1 base from V and 1 base from J, with 7 bases in between. The CDR3 sequence is 14 residues long. The CDR3 region has the DNA TGCGCCAGCAGCCAAGCAGAGGGGAACACTGAAGCTTTCTTT. Its protein is CASSQAEGNTEAFF.

The rearrangement joins TRBV10-3 to TRBJ2-7; maybe TRBD1 (5 bases). The CDR3 length is 12 residues. V was pared by 3 bases and J by 2 bases, with 5 bases between. Germline V gene data show CDR1 as ENHRY and CDR2 as SYGVKD. In nucleotides, the CDR3 is TGTGCCATCAGTGAAGGGGCCTACGAGCAGTACTTC. The encoded protein is CAISEGAYEQYF.

This clonotype was observed a handful of times. The chain is built from TRBV18 and TRBJ1-1, with D maybe TRBD1 (5 bases). CDR3 length: 17 amino acids. V lost 1 base and J 5 bases, leaving 20 bases between the germline ends. Germline V gene sequence: CDR1 KGHSH, CDR2 LQKENI. The CDR3 loop reads CASSPLGRGYGRTEAFF. The CDR3 coding sequence is TGTGCCAGCTCACCACTGGGACGGGGTTATGGACGAACTGAAGCTTTCTTT.

This clonotype has a handful of counts. The chain joins TRBV6-5 to TRBJ2-6; unclear D gene. Trimming removed 8 bases at V and 0 bases at J, with 5 bases between. CDR3 size: 13 residues. The germline V gene encodes CDR1 MNHEY and CDR2 SVGAGI. The CDR3 loop is CASLPSGANVLTF. The DNA for the CDR3 is TGTGCCAGCCTTCCCTCTGGGGCCAACGTCCTGACTTTC.

This clonotype was seen more than once but under ten times. The chain is built from TRBV20-1 and TRBJ1-6; D remains unclear. CDR1 DFQATT and CDR2 SNEGSKA come from the germline V gene (reference sequence). This CDR3 region has 15 residues. The V gene lost 3 bases and the J gene lost 0 bases, with 9 bases spanning the gap. The CDR3 reads CSASSGNSYNSPLHF. The CDR3 DNA is TGCAGTGCTAGTAGTGGGAACTCCTATAATTCACCCCTCCACTTT.

The chain links TRBV30 to TRBJ1-4, with D possibly being TRBD1 (6 bases). The germline V and J ends were trimmed by 2 bases and 10 bases, with 8 bases remaining between them. Germline-derived CDR1 and CDR2 are GTSNPN and SVGIG (reference sequence). This CDR3 is 11 amino acids long. CDR3 DNA sequence: TGTGCCTGGAGTAAACAGGGAAAACTGTTTTTT. It encodes CAWSKQGKLFF.

This chain uses TRBV6-2 or TRBV6-3 with TRBJ1-5; weak D call: TRBD1 (6 bases). The V gene's germline CDR1 is MNHEY and CDR2 SVGEGT. V lost 5 bases, J lost 0 bases, and 11 bases lay in between. This CDR3 has 15 residues. The chain's CDR3 is CASSRQDDSNQPQHF. The DNA of the CDR3 is TGTGCCAGCAGTCGACAGGACGATAGCAATCAGCCCCAGCATTTT.

The rearrangement uses TRBV7-9 and TRBJ1-1, with D possibly being TRBD1 (5 bases). This CDR3 spans 11 amino acids. Trimming removed 5 bases at V and 10 bases at J, with 11 bases between. CDR1 is SEHNR, CDR2 FQNEAQ, per germline (reference sequence). The CDR3, as DNA: TGTGCCAGCAGCCCCCACGGGGGAGCTTTCTTT. The encoded protein is CASSPHGGAFF.

The genes are TRBV10-3 and TRBJ1-6; 7 nucleotides match TRBD1. The CDR3 runs to 14 residues. Germline trimming cut 6 bases from V and 10 bases from J; bases unmatched to any gene: 9. In germline, CDR1 is ENHRY, CDR2 SYGVKD. The CDR3 spells CAIRAVQGNSPLHF. In DNA form, the CDR3 reads TGTGCCATCAGGGCTGTACAGGGGAACTCACCCCTCCACTTT.

This clonotype came up a few times. The V gene is TRBV6-2 or TRBV6-3, the J gene TRBJ1-2; no clear D gene. V was pared by 2 bases and J by 2 bases, with 9 bases between. Germline CDR1 MNHEY, CDR2 SVGEGT. The CDR3 runs to 14 residues. Here the CDR3 reads CASSYGVANYGYTF. The CDR3 DNA is TGTGCCAGCAGTTACGGGGTCGCCAACTATGGCTACACCTTC.